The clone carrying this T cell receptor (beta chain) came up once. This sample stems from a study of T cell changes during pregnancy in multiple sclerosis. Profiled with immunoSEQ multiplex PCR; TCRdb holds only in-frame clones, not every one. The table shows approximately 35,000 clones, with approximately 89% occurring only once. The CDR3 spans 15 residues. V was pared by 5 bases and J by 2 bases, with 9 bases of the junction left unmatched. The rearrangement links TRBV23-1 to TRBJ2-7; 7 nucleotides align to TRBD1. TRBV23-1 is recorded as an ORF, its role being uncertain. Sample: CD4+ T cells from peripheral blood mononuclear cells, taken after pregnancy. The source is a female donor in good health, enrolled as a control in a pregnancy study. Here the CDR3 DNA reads TGCGCCAGCAGTTTAAAGGGGGCTGGTCCCTACGAGCAGTACTTC. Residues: CASSLKGAGPYEQYF.